Listed here is a single T cell receptor (beta chain). Its antigen remains unidentified. The sample is drawn from a study of Ad26.COV2.S vaccination and SARS-CoV-2 variants. Clones were sequenced by immunoSEQ multiplex PCR, and TCRdb holds only the in-frame ones, with some missing. The profile covers 87,000 or so clones, with 82% appearing a single time and around a sixth taken by the ten largest. Whole-study results and caveats: Vaccinees displayed broader spike-specific TCR repertoires than placebo recipients.

The CDR3 has 16 amino acids. J was trimmed by 6 bases and V by 0 bases; bases with no gene match: 11. The germline gives CDR1 LGHNA, CDR2 YNFKEQ. The sample was peripheral blood, taken after recovery from COVID-19. The receptor's source is a human donor who had recovered from COVID-19. The genes are TRBV4-2 and TRBJ2-7; 7 nucleotides agree with TRBD1. CDR3 in DNA: TGTGCCAGCAGCCAAGATTTAAGAGACAGGGTGAGCGAGCAGTACTTC. Protein: CASSQDLRDRVSEQYF.